These 20 T cell receptor beta chains originate from one sample sequenced in a study of cytomegalovirus exposure and HLA in healthy donors. With 60 Vbeta and 13 Jbeta primers, the PCR was carried out. The table came from immunoSEQ multiplex PCR; TCRdb's copy has only in-frame clones and leaves some out. The data hold 150,000 to 250,000 clones, with around 78% observed a single time. Sequenced material: PBMCs. The source of these receptors is a man between 25 and 39 years old in good health and CMV-seronegative.

V is TRBV5-1 and J is TRBJ2-1; D gene uncertain. The CDR3 covers 14 residues. Between the trimmed V and J ends, which lost 2 bases and 2 bases, there was a span of 8 bases. From germline, CDR1 is SGHRS and CDR2 YFSETQ. CDR3 in DNA: TGCGCCAGCAGCTTCGACTTTCCCTACAATGAGCAGTTCTTC. Translating gives CASSFDFPYNEQFF.

The rearrangement uses TRBV6-5 and TRBJ1-2, with a tentative D call TRBD1 (5 bases). Looked up from germline, CDR1 is MNHEY and CDR2 is SVGAGI. The CDR3 extends over 14 amino acids. V was pared by 5 bases and J by 4 bases, with 14 bases between. CDR3: CASSPSQGGYGYTF. In nucleotides, the CDR3 is TGTGCCAGCAGTCCCTCCCAGGGCGGCTATGGCTACACCTTC.

This sequence joins TRBV7-9 and TRBJ1-1; maybe TRBD1 (6 bases). Germline values: CDR1 SEHNR, CDR2 FQNEAQ (reference sequence). Deletions cut 3 bases from V and 0 bases from J, with 17 bases between. CDR3 length equals 17 residues. The CDR3, as DNA: TGTGCCAGCAGCTTTCCACAGGGCGGAAGCATGAACACTGAAGCTTTCTTT. Translating gives CASSFPQGGSMNTEAFF.

This rearrangement joins TRBV5-1 to TRBJ1-4; D gene uncertain. The CDR3 length is 14 residues. The germline V gene encodes CDR1 SGHRS and CDR2 YFSETQ. The V end was cut by 1 base, the J end by 2 bases, with 6 bases between. As DNA, the CDR3 is TGCGCCAGCAGCTTGACAACCACTAATGAAAAACTGTTTTTT. Translated, it gives CASSLTTTNEKLFF.

V and J are TRBV28 and TRBJ2-5; possibly TRBD1 for D (6 bases). The CDR3 totals 12 residues. Between the trimmed V and J ends, which lost 9 bases and 2 bases, there was a span of 10 bases. From germline, CDR1 is MDHEN and CDR2 SYDVKM. The CDR3 bases are TGTGCCAGTGGGACATTTCAAGAGACCCAGTACTTC. Translation gives CASGTFQETQYF.

The chain joins TRBV19 to TRBJ2-2; TRBD1 agrees at 9 bases. The CDR3 totals 14 residues. Losses at the gene ends were 7 bases for V and 7 bases for J; bases not matched to a gene: 7. CDR1 and CDR2 (germline): LNHDA, SQIVND (reference sequence). Here the CDR3 reads CASMIYRGLGELFF. Written as DNA, the CDR3 is TGTGCCAGTATGATTTACAGGGGGCTCGGGGAGCTGTTTTTT.

V gene TRBV2 combines with J gene TRBJ2-4; D unresolved. There are 14 residues in the CDR3. CDR1 is SNHLY, CDR2 FYNNEI, per germline. Trimming stripped 7 bases from V and 3 bases from J, with 13 bases between. The CDR3 DNA reads TGTGCCAGCAATCCGTGGTCGGGCAAAAACATTCAGTACTTC. It translates to CASNPWSGKNIQYF.

V and J are TRBV2 and TRBJ1-4, with a possible D match to TRBD1 (6 bases). Trimming left V 6 bases short and J 7 bases short, with 15 bases between. The CDR3 runs to 14 residues. Germline V gives CDR1 SNHLY, CDR2 FYNNEI. This chain's CDR3 is CASRLQGRGEKLFF. The CDR3 nucleotides are TGTGCCAGCAGATTACAGGGTCGGGGTGAAAAACTGTTTTTT. Full variable domain (outside the CDR3, taken from reference TRBV2 and TRBJ1-4): EPEVTQTPSHQVTQMGQEVILRCVPISNHLYFYWYRQILGQKVEFLVSFYNNEISEKSEIFDDQFSVERPDGSNFTLKIRSTKLEDSAMYFCASRLQGRGEKLFFGSGTQLSVL.

This chain joins TRBV5-1 and TRBJ2-2; TRBD2 matches 8 bases. Germline trimming cut 2 bases from V and 0 bases from J; bases unmatched to any gene: 3. The CDR3 spans 16 residues. Germline V gene lookup returns CDR1 SGHRS and CDR2 YFSETQ. Here the CDR3 reads CASSLPGLANTGELFF. CDR3 nucleotides: TGCGCCAGCAGCTTACCGGGACTAGCGAACACCGGGGAGCTGTTTTTT.

This chain joins TRBV18 and TRBJ2-7; 7 positions match TRBD1. V trimming: 4 bases; J trimming: 5 bases; junction bases outside the gene matches: 8. This CDR3 is 14 amino acids long. Germline lookup yields CDR1 KGHSH and CDR2 LQKENI. CDR3 amino acids: CASSLRQGSHEQYF. CDR3 DNA sequence: TGTGCCAGCTCACTCCGACAGGGTAGCCACGAGCAGTACTTC.

The V call is TRBV30, the J call TRBJ2-2; D gene uncertain. The CDR3 is made up of 14 amino acids. Germline V gene sequence: CDR1 GTSNPN, CDR2 SVGIG (reference sequence). V shed 0 bases and J shed 3 bases, with 8 bases lying between them. The CDR3 is CAWSVDTYTGELFF. The CDR3, as DNA: TGTGCCTGGAGTGTAGACACCTACACCGGGGAGCTGTTTTTT.

J is TRBJ1-6 and V is TRBV28, with 7 bases fitting TRBD1. The CDR3 consists of 15 residues. Germline values: CDR1 MDHEN, CDR2 SYDVKM. Trimming removed 3 bases from V and 5 bases from J; junction bases left unmatched: 4. As DNA, the CDR3 is TGTGCCAGCAGTTTCCTACAGGGGAATAATTCACCCCTCCACTTT. This sequence encodes CASSFLQGNNSPLHF.

This sequence joins TRBV2 and TRBJ2-7; no reliable D call. The germline V gene has CDR1 SNHLY and CDR2 FYNNEI. V was trimmed by 2 bases and J by 2 bases, leaving 13 bases between them. This CDR3 region has 15 residues. CDR3: CASSESVAATYEQYF. As DNA, the CDR3 is TGTGCCAGCAGTGAAAGTGTAGCAGCCACCTACGAGCAGTACTTC. The full variable domain, its missing parts supplied by reference TRBV2 and TRBJ2-7, is EPEVTQTPSHQVTQMGQEVILRCVPISNHLYFYWYRQILGQKVEFLVSFYNNEISEKSEIFDDQFSVERPDGSNFTLKIRSTKLEDSAMYFCASSESVAATYEQYFGPGTRLTVT.

This rearrangement joins TRBV7-9 to TRBJ1-4, with a tentative D call TRBD1 (5 bases). CDR1 and CDR2 from the germline V gene are SEHNR and FQNEAQ (reference sequence). V lost 2 bases and J 4 bases, leaving 17 bases between the germline ends. There are 17 residues in the CDR3. The CDR3 DNA sequence: TGTGCCAGCAGCTTATTTTCCGGGGGGGTTCTTAATGAAAAACTGTTTTTT. It encodes CASSLFSGGVLNEKLFF.

V is TRBV28 and J is TRBJ2-7; 8 bases are shared with TRBD2. Germline values: CDR1 MDHEN, CDR2 SYDVKM. V lost 9 bases and J lost 3; bases outside the gene matches: 7. This CDR3 contains 13 residues. DNA of the CDR3: TGTGCCAGTCAGCGGGAGACGAACTACGAGCAGTACTTC. Its translation: CASQRETNYEQYF.

This clone was seen a single time. The chain carries TRBV9 and TRBJ2-1; 8 nucleotides agree with TRBD1. The CDR3 covers 15 residues. The J segment lost 6 bases and the V segment lost 2 bases, leaving 7 bases of the junction unmatched. From germline, CDR1 is SGDLS and CDR2 YYNGEE. DNA of the CDR3: TGTGCCAGCAGCGTTGGACAGGGTCATGGCAATGAGCAGTTCTTC. Its translation is CASSVGQGHGNEQFF.

This chain joins TRBV7-8 and TRBJ1-3; D may be TRBD1 (5 bases). The CDR3 is made up of 13 amino acids. Per the germline V gene, CDR1 is SGHVS and CDR2 is FQNEAQ. V shed 3 bases and J shed 4 bases, with 7 bases lying between them. The CDR3 nucleotides are TGTGCCAGCAGCTTGGGGCGGGGAAACACCATATATTTT. It codes for CASSLGRGNTIYF.

The chain employs TRBV5-5 and TRBJ2-5; perhaps TRBD2 as D (6 bases). The CDR3 covers 15 residues. In germline, CDR1 is SGHKS, CDR2 YYEKEE (reference sequence). The V and J ends lost 4 bases and 3 bases respectively, with 16 bases between them. The CDR3 sequence is CASSSRLVGKETQYF. CDR3 nucleotide sequence: TGTGCCAGCAGCAGTAGACTAGTCGGAAAAGAGACCCAGTACTTC.

This clone was counted only a few times. This rearrangement joins TRBV4-1 to TRBJ2-2; 11 bases map to TRBD1. Germline lookup yields CDR1 MGHRA and CDR2 YSYEKL. V was pared by 4 bases and J by 6 bases, with 4 bases of the junction left unmatched. The CDR3 loop spans 15 amino acids. CDR3 protein: CASSPGTGGAGELFF. CDR3 in DNA: TGCGCCAGCAGCCCGGGGACAGGGGGGGCCGGGGAGCTGTTTTTT.

The chain is built from TRBV2 and TRBJ1-6; 8 bases agree with TRBD1. This CDR3 is 13 amino acids long. Germline loops: CDR1 SNHLY, CDR2 FYNNEI. With V trimmed by 7 bases and J by 10 bases, 6 bases remained unmatched. CDR3 bases: TGTGCCAGCAAAGACAGGGGTACCTCACCCCTCCACTTT. It encodes CASKDRGTSPLHF.